A selection of T cell receptor beta chains follows, all from one sample in a study of hypomethylating agent response in myelodysplastic syndrome. Assay used: immunoSEQ multiplex PCR; TCRdb lists only in-frame clones, some missing. The table includes roughly 4,500 clones, approximately 86% detected once. The sample was bone marrow, taken before or after starting hypomethylating agent treatment for myelodysplastic syndrome (not recorded which). These TCRs come from a human donor with myelodysplastic syndrome. Both conserved end residues are part of each CDR3. Fields, in order: D gene, J gene, CDR3 length, clone size, V gene, CDR3 DNA, CDR3 protein. A D gene is named only where the DNA matches it firmly. Some rows mark clone size as missing; the rest say once, few, many or name a class of expanded clone.

D gene: NA; J gene: TRBJ1-4; CDR3 length: 15; clone size: NA; V gene: TRBV5-1; CDR3 DNA: TGCGCCAGCAGCTTGGTATTGGCAGGGGAAGGAAAACTGTTTTTT; CDR3 protein: CASSLVLAGEGKLFF
D gene: NA; J gene: TRBJ1-5; CDR3 length: 15; clone size: NA; V gene: TRBV7-8; CDR3 DNA: TGTGCCAGCACCTCCGAACGGGGGGCGAGTCAGCCCCAGCATTTT; CDR3 protein: CASTSERGASQPQHF
D gene: TRBD1; J gene: TRBJ1-6; CDR3 length: 15; clone size: few; V gene: TRBV15; CDR3 DNA: TGTGCCACCAGACCGAGGACAGGGGGGAATTCACCCCTCCACTTT; CDR3 protein: CATRPRTGGNSPLHF
D gene: TRBD2; J gene: TRBJ2-5; CDR3 length: 15; clone size: NA; V gene: TRBV6-5; CDR3 DNA: TGTGCCAGCAGTTCCCCGGGACTAGCGGGGGATACCCAGTACTTC; CDR3 protein: CASSSPGLAGDTQYF
D gene: NA; J gene: TRBJ1-5; CDR3 length: 13; clone size: NA; V gene: TRBV27; CDR3 DNA: TGTGCCAGCAGTTTTAGGGAAAATCAGCCCCAGCATTTT; CDR3 protein: CASSFRENQPQHF
D gene: NA; J gene: TRBJ2-1; CDR3 length: 12; clone size: NA; V gene: TRBV5-4; CDR3 DNA: TGTGCCAGCAGCTTGTGGCCGAATGAGCAGTTCTTC; CDR3 protein: CASSLWPNEQFF
D gene: NA; J gene: TRBJ1-3; CDR3 length: 16; clone size: NA; V gene: TRBV7-3; CDR3 DNA: TGTGCCAGCAGCCCGGGGGGATCGCACTCTGGAAACACCATATATTTT; CDR3 protein: CASSPGGSHSGNTIYF
D gene: TRBD1; J gene: TRBJ2-2; CDR3 length: 12; clone size: few; V gene: TRBV29-1; CDR3 DNA: TGCAGCGTTGTGACAGGGGGCGGGGAGCTGTTTTTT; CDR3 protein: CSVVTGGGELFF
D gene: TRBD2; J gene: TRBJ2-2; CDR3 length: 17; clone size: few; V gene: TRBV4-1; CDR3 DNA: TGCGCCAGCAGCCAATTTGATGGCGGGAGGAACGCCGGGGAGCTGTTTTTT; CDR3 protein: CASSQFDGGRNAGELFF
D gene: TRBD2; J gene: TRBJ2-5; CDR3 length: 14; clone size: once; V gene: TRBV5-4; CDR3 DNA: TGTGCCAGCAGCTTGGCCTCTAGCGGGGAGACCCAGTACTTC; CDR3 protein: CASSLASSGETQYF
D gene: TRBD1; J gene: TRBJ1-2; CDR3 length: 14; clone size: NA; V gene: TRBV5-3; CDR3 DNA: TGTGCCAGCAGCTCCTCCGGGACAGGGGAAGGCTACACCTTC; CDR3 protein: CASSSSGTGEGYTF
D gene: NA; J gene: TRBJ2-3; CDR3 length: 13; clone size: NA; V gene: TRBV10-3; CDR3 DNA: TGTGCCAACCGAAGGGGCGGCACAGATACGCAGTATTTT; CDR3 protein: CANRRGGTDTQYF
D gene: TRBD2; J gene: TRBJ2-5; CDR3 length: 14; clone size: once; V gene: TRBV5-4; CDR3 DNA: TGTGCCAGCAGCCTCGCATCTAGCGGTGAGACCCAGTACTTC; CDR3 protein: CASSLASSGETQYF
D gene: TRBD1; J gene: TRBJ2-7; CDR3 length: 15; clone size: NA; V gene: TRBV7-2; CDR3 DNA: TGTGCCAGCAGCTCGTACGACAGGGGGGGTTACGAGCAGTACTTC; CDR3 protein: CASSSYDRGGYEQYF
D gene: NA; J gene: TRBJ1-1; CDR3 length: 14; clone size: NA; V gene: TRBV27; CDR3 DNA: TGTGCCAGCACCCCGCACCTCCTAAGCTCTGAAGCTTTCTTT; CDR3 protein: CASTPHLLSSEAFF
D gene: NA; J gene: TRBJ2-2; CDR3 length: 15; clone size: NA; V gene: TRBV10-3; CDR3 DNA: TGTGCCTCGCTCGATGGGGGACCTAACACCGGGGAGCTGTTTTTT; CDR3 protein: CASLDGGPNTGELFF